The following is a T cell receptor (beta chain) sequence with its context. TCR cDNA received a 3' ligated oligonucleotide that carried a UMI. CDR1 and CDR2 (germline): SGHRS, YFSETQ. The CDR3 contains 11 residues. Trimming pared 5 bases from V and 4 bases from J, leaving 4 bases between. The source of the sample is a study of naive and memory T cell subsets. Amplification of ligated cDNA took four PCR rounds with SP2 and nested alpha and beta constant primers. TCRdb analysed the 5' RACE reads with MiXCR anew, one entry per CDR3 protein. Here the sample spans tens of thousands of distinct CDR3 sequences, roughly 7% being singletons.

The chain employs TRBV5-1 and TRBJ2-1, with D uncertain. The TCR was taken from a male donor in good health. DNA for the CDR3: TGCGCCAGCAGTGATTACAATGAGCAGTTCTTC. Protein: CASSDYNEQFF.